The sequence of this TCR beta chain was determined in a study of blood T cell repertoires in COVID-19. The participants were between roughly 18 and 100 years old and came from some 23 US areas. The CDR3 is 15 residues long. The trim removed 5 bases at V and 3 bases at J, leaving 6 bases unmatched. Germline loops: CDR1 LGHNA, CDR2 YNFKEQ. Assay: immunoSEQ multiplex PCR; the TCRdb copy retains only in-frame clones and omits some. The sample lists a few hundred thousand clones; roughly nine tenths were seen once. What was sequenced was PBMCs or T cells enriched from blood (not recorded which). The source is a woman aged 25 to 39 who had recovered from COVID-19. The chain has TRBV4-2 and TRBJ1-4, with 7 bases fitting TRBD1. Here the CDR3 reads CASSDDRAANEKLFF. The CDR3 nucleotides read TGTGCCAGCAGCGATGACAGGGCGGCTAATGAAAAACTGTTTTTT.